Shown below are 27 T cell receptor beta chains from a single sample sequenced in a study of CD8+ T cells in alopecia areata. RNA was extracted and reverse transcribed into cDNA as the sequencing template. The table came from immunoSEQ multiplex PCR; TCRdb's copy has only in-frame clones and leaves some out. Altogether some 130,000 clones are present, approximately 48% being singletons, with the ten largest covering about 19%. Sequencing used CD8+ T cells sorted from blood, obtained at week 0. The source is a human donor with alopecia areata.

This clone was counted a few times. The genes are TRBV6-6 and TRBJ2-7; the match to TRBD2 covers 8 bases. V shed 7 bases and J 0 bases; nucleotides not matched to a gene: 5. This CDR3 region has 14 residues. The germline V gene has CDR1 MNHNY and CDR2 SVGAGI (reference sequence). The DNA for the CDR3 is TGTGCCAGCAAAAAGCGGGGGATCTCCTACGAGCAGTACTTC. Translation: CASKKRGISYEQYF.

This sequence joins TRBV2 and TRBJ2-7; D remains ambiguous. Trimming shortened V by 6 bases and J by 2 bases, and 11 bases separated the two germline ends. The germline V gene has CDR1 SNHLY and CDR2 FYNNEI. The CDR3 spans 13 residues. The CDR3 protein is CASRASPAYEQYF. The CDR3 DNA follows: TGTGCCAGCAGGGCCAGTCCCGCCTACGAGCAGTACTTC.

This clone was counted a few times. This chain uses TRBV5-5 with TRBJ1-2; no definite D call. Trimming took off 0 bases at V and 2 bases at J, with 8 bases between the two ends. Germline CDR1 SGHKS, CDR2 YYEKEE (reference sequence). The CDR3 loop spans 14 amino acids. This CDR3 reads CASSLGTNNYGYTF. In DNA, the CDR3 is TGTGCCAGCAGCTTGGGGACGAACAACTATGGCTACACCTTC.

The chain carries TRBV5-1 and TRBJ2-7; D perhaps matches TRBD1 (6 bases). The V and J ends lost 2 bases and 6 bases respectively, with 6 bases between them. Germline V gene lookup returns CDR1 SGHRS and CDR2 YFSETQ. The CDR3 has 11 residues. In nucleotides, the CDR3 is TGCGCCAGCAGCTTCAGGGGCGAGCAGTACTTC. Translating it yields CASSFRGEQYF.

This clone has a single count. This chain's CDR3 is CATSRETGELFF. CDR3 in DNA: TGTGCCACCAGCAGAGAAACCGGGGAGCTGTTTTTT. The chain employs TRBV15 and TRBJ2-2; no clear D gene. Germline CDR1 LNHNV, CDR2 YYDKDF (reference sequence). This CDR3 region has 12 residues. V was clipped by 0 bases and J by 5 bases, with 1 base between them. Based on the CDR3 plus reference TRBV15 and TRBJ2-2, the full variable domain is DAMVIQNPRYQVTQFGKPVTLSCSQTLNHNVMYWYQQKSSQAPKLLFHYYDKDFNNEADTPDNFQSRRPNTSFCFLDIRSPGLGDTAMYLCATSRETGELFFGEGSRLTVL.

This clone was observed a handful of times. The sample carries other DNA sequences with the same CDR3. V gene TRBV9 combines with J gene TRBJ1-2; the match to TRBD1 covers 7 bases. J gave up 2 bases and V 3 bases, and 4 bases lay outside the gene matches. The germline V gene has CDR1 SGDLS and CDR2 YYNGEE. This CDR3 is built from 14 residues. CDR3 amino acids: CASSAGDSNYGYTF. The CDR3 region has the DNA TGTGCCAGCAGCGCGGGGGACAGCAACTATGGCTACACCTTC.

The V and J genes are TRBV11-2 and TRBJ2-7, with D perhaps TRBD2 (7 bases). Germline CDR1 and CDR2: SGHAT and FQNNGV. The CDR3 runs to 15 residues. The V end lost 7 bases, the J end lost 5 bases, and 21 bases lay between the germline ends. The CDR3 nucleotides are TGTGCCAGCACCTCCCAAGGGGGGGGCATCGACGAGCAGTACTTC. Translation gives CASTSQGGGIDEQYF.

The chain combines TRBV2 with TRBJ1-1; D possibly corresponds to TRBD1 (5 bases). The V end was cut by 3 bases, the J end by 5 bases, with 13 bases between. This CDR3 is 14 amino acids long. In germline, CDR1 is SNHLY, CDR2 FYNNEI. The CDR3 loop is CASSDWQGRTEAFF. CDR3 DNA sequence: TGTGCCAGCAGTGATTGGCAGGGTAGGACTGAAGCTTTCTTT. Supplemented by reference TRBV2 and TRBJ1-1, the full variable domain reads EPEVTQTPSHQVTQMGQEVILRCVPISNHLYFYWYRQILGQKVEFLVSFYNNEISEKSEIFDDQFSVERPDGSNFTLKIRSTKLEDSAMYFCASSDWQGRTEAFFGQGTRLTVV.

The CDR3 nucleotides read TGTGCCAGCACCAACGGGGCAGGGGCCAATTCACCCCTCCACTTT. It specifies CASTNGAGANSPLHF. The chain has TRBV6-5 and TRBJ1-6; D is possibly TRBD1 (6 bases). Germline loops: CDR1 MNHEY, CDR2 SVGAGI. The V end was cut by 7 bases, the J end by 7 bases, with 17 bases between. The CDR3 sequence is 15 residues long.

There are a few counts of this clone. V is TRBV27 and J is TRBJ2-2; 7 nucleotides line up with TRBD1. Trimming cost V 4 bases and J 6 bases; bases outside gene matches: 14. CDR1 and CDR2 from the germline V gene are MNHEY and SMNVEV (reference sequence). The length of the CDR3 is 17 residues. Here the CDR3 reads CASSWLIRGRVAGELFF. The CDR3 DNA follows: TGTGCCAGCAGTTGGCTAATAAGGGGGCGGGTCGCCGGGGAGCTGTTTTTT.

The chain has TRBV9 and TRBJ1-1, with D maybe TRBD1 (5 bases). Germline loops: CDR1 SGDLS, CDR2 YYNGEE. V was shortened by 3 bases and J by 1 base, with 13 bases between the two germline ends. The CDR3 runs 15 residues. Here the CDR3 DNA reads TGTGCCAGCAGCGCGGTGGGGGGACCGAACACTGAAGCTTTCTTT. It translates to CASSAVGGPNTEAFF. Full variable domain (missing parts from reference TRBV9 and TRBJ1-1): DSGVTQTPKHLITATGQRVTLRCSPRSGDLSVYWYQQSLDQGLQFLIQYYNGEERAKGNILERFSAQQFPDLHSELNLSSLELGDSALYFCASSAVGGPNTEAFFGQGTRLTVV.

The V and J genes are TRBV15 and TRBJ2-1; TRBD2 matches at 8 bases. The germline V gene has CDR1 LNHNV and CDR2 YYDKDF (reference sequence). The V segment lost 0 bases and the J segment 9 bases; nucleotides outside the gene matches: 13. The CDR3 has 17 amino acids. CDR3 DNA: TGTGCCACCAGCAGAGATCTCGAGGGACTAGTTATTCGTGAGCAGTTCTTC. Amino acid sequence: CATSRDLEGLVIREQFF.

The rearrangement uses TRBV5-4 and TRBJ2-2; TRBD1 agrees at 12 bases. The V segment lost 2 bases and the J segment 4 bases; nucleotides outside the gene matches: 3. Germline CDR1 and CDR2: SGHNT and YYREEE (reference sequence). This CDR3 region has 16 residues. CDR3 residues: CASSFRDRGLTGELFF. CDR3 in DNA: TGTGCCAGCAGCTTCCGGGACAGGGGGCTCACCGGGGAGCTGTTTTTT.

This clone has more than one count but fewer than ten. The chain links TRBV7-9 to TRBJ1-1, with D hard to call. The CDR3 runs 12 residues. Germline V lookup: CDR1 SEHNR, CDR2 FQNEAQ (reference sequence). Deletions cut 5 bases from V and 4 bases from J, with 8 bases between. The CDR3 DNA sequence: TGTGCCAGCAGCCGCCCGCGCACTGAAGCTTTCTTT. Translation: CASSRPRTEAFF.

The gene calls are TRBV12-5 and TRBJ2-7; perhaps TRBD2 as D (5 bases). Trimming removed 2 bases at V and 0 bases at J, with 11 bases between. The CDR3 is made up of 15 amino acids. CDR1 LGHNT and CDR2 FRNRAP come from the germline V gene. The CDR3 protein is CASGLFPGYSYEQYF. The CDR3 DNA follows: TGTGCTAGTGGTTTGTTCCCGGGATACTCCTACGAGCAGTACTTC. The full variable domain, its missing parts supplied by reference TRBV12-5 and TRBJ2-7, is DARVTQTPRHKVTEMGQEVTMRCQPILGHNTVFWYRQTMMQGLELLAYFRNRAPLDDSGMPKDRFSAEMPDATLATLKIQPSEPRDSAVYFCASGLFPGYSYEQYFGPGTRLTVT.

This clone was detected a few times. The chain joins TRBV7-6 to TRBJ1-1, with unresolved D. Trimming shortened V by 3 bases and J by 0 bases, and 5 bases separated the two germline ends. CDR1 and CDR2 from the germline V gene are SGHVS and FNYEAQ. The CDR3 runs to 13 residues. The CDR3 bases are TGTGCCAGCAGCTTTATTATGAACACTGAAGCTTTCTTT. It encodes CASSFIMNTEAFF.

The chain has TRBV6-5 and TRBJ2-1, with unresolved D. The germline CDR1 and CDR2 sequences are MNHEY and SVGAGI. V lost 4 bases to trimming and J lost 6 bases, with 10 bases between them. The CDR3 covers 13 residues. The CDR3 region is CASSWGISNEQFF. The CDR3, as DNA: TGTGCCAGCAGTTGGGGAATAAGCAATGAGCAGTTCTTC.

The chain is built from TRBV6-5 and TRBJ2-5, with D maybe TRBD2 (6 bases). The germline V gene encodes CDR1 MNHEY and CDR2 SVGAGI. V lost 3 bases, J lost 5 bases, and 16 bases lay in between. The CDR3 totals 15 residues. The CDR3 protein is CASSYDGRAGETQYF. The CDR3 DNA sequence: TGTGCCAGCAGTTATGATGGCAGGGCGGGGGAGACCCAGTACTTC.

CDR3 DNA sequence: TGTGCCAGCAGCCTCGACGGAGATACGCAGTATTTT. Its translation: CASSLDGDTQYF. The chain uses TRBV13 and TRBJ2-3; no reliable D call. Trimming left V 5 bases short and J 5 bases short, with 8 bases between. The CDR3 covers 12 residues. CDR1 is PRHDT and CDR2 is FYEKMQ in the germline V gene (reference sequence). Looking up the rest from reference TRBV13 and TRBJ2-3 gives the full variable domain: AAGVIQSPRHLIKEKRETATLKCYPIPRHDTVYWYQQGPGQDPQFLISFYEKMQSDKGSIPDRFSAQQFSDYHSELNMSSLELGDSALYFCASSLDGDTQYFGPGTRLTVL.

The chain recombines TRBV19 with TRBJ2-2; a weak D match, TRBD2 (6 bases). This CDR3 spans 13 amino acids. CDR1 and CDR2 from the germline V gene are LNHDA and SQIVND (reference sequence). V gave up 8 bases and J gave up 3 bases, with 10 bases separating them. The CDR3, as DNA: TGTGCCAGTTGGGACTTTTACACCGGGGAGCTGTTTTTT. Residues: CASWDFYTGELFF.

This chain joins TRBV25-1 and TRBJ1-6; a weak D match, TRBD1 (5 bases). Germline V gene sequence: CDR1 MGHDK, CDR2 SYGVNS. V lost 10 bases and J 8 bases, leaving 18 bases between the germline ends. This CDR3 contains 14 residues. In DNA, the CDR3 is TGTGCCACCAGAGGGGCTCGGCGGGATTCACCCCTCCACTTT. Its translation: CATRGARRDSPLHF.

This clone has only a few counts. V gene TRBV15 combines with J gene TRBJ2-3; possibly TRBD1 for D (5 bases). The CDR3 has 15 amino acids. V was clipped by 0 bases and J by 4 bases, with 11 bases between them. Germline V lookup: CDR1 LNHNV, CDR2 YYDKDF (reference sequence). The chain's CDR3 is CATSREDSPSDTQYF. The CDR3, as DNA: TGTGCCACCAGCAGAGAAGACAGCCCCTCAGATACGCAGTATTTT.

Only a few counts were recorded for this clone. V and J are TRBV27 and TRBJ2-7; D unresolved. The CDR3 has 13 amino acids. The germline gives CDR1 MNHEY, CDR2 SMNVEV (reference sequence). Between the trimmed V and J ends, which lost 5 bases and 2 bases, there was a span of 10 bases. The CDR3 DNA is TGTGCCAGCAGTCCCCTCCAGGCCTACGAGCAGTACTTC. It specifies CASSPLQAYEQYF.

The rearrangement joins TRBV5-1 to TRBJ2-5; D is possibly TRBD1 (5 bases). Germline CDR1 is SGHRS and CDR2 is YFSETQ. The CDR3 loop spans 17 amino acids. The ends were cut back, 3 bases at V and 0 bases at J, with 18 bases in the middle. The CDR3 bases are TGCGCCAGCAGCTCCCGGCAGGGAAGGCGGTACCAAGAGACCCAGTACTTC. Amino acids: CASSSRQGRRYQETQYF.

V and J are TRBV5-6 and TRBJ2-7, with D perhaps TRBD1 (5 bases). The CDR3 extends over 15 amino acids. Between the trimmed V and J ends, which lost 0 bases and 2 bases, there was a span of 12 bases. CDR1 is SGHDT and CDR2 is YYEEEE in the germline V gene. Here the CDR3 reads CASSLEGEQAYEQYF. In DNA, the CDR3 is TGTGCCAGCAGCTTGGAAGGGGAACAGGCCTACGAGCAGTACTTC.

The chain employs TRBV7-8 and TRBJ2-3; D unclear. V lost 3 bases to trimming and J lost 5 bases, with 3 bases between them. The germline V gene has CDR1 SGHVS and CDR2 FQNEAQ. This CDR3 region has 11 residues. Here the CDR3 DNA reads TGTGCCAGCAGCTTTGGAGATACGCAGTATTTT. This encodes CASSFGDTQYF. The whole variable domain, filled in from reference TRBV7-8 and TRBJ2-3, reads GAGVSQSPRYKVAKRGQDVALRCDPISGHVSLFWYQQALGQGPEFLTYFQNEAQLDKSGLPSDRFFAERPEGSVSTLKIQRTQQEDSAVYLCASSFGDTQYFGPGTRLTVL.

The genes are TRBV27 and TRBJ2-7; 9 nucleotides match TRBD1. This CDR3 is built from 17 residues. V lost 3 bases and J lost 4; bases outside the gene matches: 13. The V gene's germline CDR1 is MNHEY and CDR2 SMNVEV (reference sequence). CDR3 coding DNA: TGTGCCAGCAGTTTTATTCTCGGGACAGGGCCATCTTACGAGCAGTACTTC. Translated: CASSFILGTGPSYEQYF.